A selection of T cell receptor beta chains follows, all from one sample in a study of blood T cell repertoires in COVID-19. Some clones are missing from TCRdb's copy, which holds only in-frame ones; the method was immunoSEQ multiplex PCR. The data contain 250,000 to 350,000 clones, 70% to 90% of them singletons. What was sequenced was peripheral blood. These TCRs come from a woman in her 30s with active or convalescent COVID-19. Each CDR3 is given with its conserved first and last residue. D genes are given only for firm matches. Not all rows give a size; the values are once, few, many and, for expanded clones, a class.

d_call	clone_size	v_call	j_call	cdr3_aa
TRBD1	NA	TRBV11-2	TRBJ1-2	CASSSRPGTGVNYGYTF
TRBD1	NA	TRBV10-1	TRBJ2-7	CASRVPGQGSYEQYF
NA	NA	TRBV19	TRBJ1-1	CASSITGTMNTEAFF
NA	NA	TRBV9	TRBJ2-7	CASSADPGYEQYF
TRBD2	NA	TRBV5-1	TRBJ2-5	CASSPGTSGAQETQYF
NA	once	TRBV7-3	TRBJ1-1	CASSFRVNTEAFF
TRBD1	NA	TRBV6-2/TRBV6-3	TRBJ1-2	CASSLRQGYGYTF
NA	once	TRBV5-1	TRBJ1-1	CASSLFGGSGTEAFF
NA	NA	TRBV6-5	TRBJ2-3	CASGHGVNTDTQYF
NA	NA	TRBV24-1	TRBJ2-2	CATSQTGIGELFF
NA	NA	TRBV7-9	TRBJ2-7	CASSFTGPSYEQYF
TRBD1	NA	TRBV28	TRBJ1-2	CASTQGEYGYTF
NA	NA	TRBV7-3	TRBJ2-2	CASRTGTSEAGELFF
NA	NA	TRBV18	TRBJ2-7	CASSEGPGEQYF
NA	NA	TRBV19	TRBJ1-5	CASSVWTVNGNQPQHF
NA	NA	TRBV7-8	TRBJ1-1	CASSGGRNTEAFF
TRBD1	NA	TRBV7-9	TRBJ1-2	CASSLTGANYGYTF
NA	NA	TRBV27	TRBJ2-7	CASSSGTFYEQYF
NA	NA	TRBV7-8	TRBJ1-5	CASSSRTGSVGNQPQHF
NA	NA	TRBV3-1/TRBV3-2	TRBJ2-5	CASSRARVGKETQYF
TRBD1	NA	TRBV5-4	TRBJ2-7	CASNPGGPSYEQYF
NA	NA	TRBV4-3	TRBJ2-5	CASSQDWTAETQYF
NA	NA	TRBV19	TRBJ2-3	CASRYGVSTDTQYF
TRBD2	NA	TRBV18	TRBJ2-1	CASTLSGGSNEQFF
NA	few	TRBV18	TRBJ1-1	CASSPRAEFEAFF
TRBD1	once	TRBV6-5	TRBJ2-7	CASRDDRGLIYEQYF
NA	once	TRBV19	TRBJ1-1	CASSTTVNTEAFF
NA	NA	TRBV4-2	TRBJ2-2	CASSQVGGSGTGELFF
TRBD1	NA	TRBV5-1	TRBJ1-6	CASSSGQFSSYNSPLHF
TRBD2	NA	TRBV2	TRBJ2-1	CASTPRGGRPGEQFF
NA	NA	TRBV21-1	TRBJ2-7	CASSKGTGSGEQYF
NA	NA	TRBV30	TRBJ1-1	CAWSSSGLGVFF
NA	NA	TRBV19	TRBJ2-1	CASMLAGFRNEQFF
TRBD1	NA	TRBV13	TRBJ2-7	CASSLVTGDLHEQYF
TRBD1	NA	TRBV24-1	TRBJ2-6	CATSGPGQGTAGTNVLTF
TRBD1	NA	TRBV18	TRBJ1-2	CASSYDRGNGYTF
TRBD1	NA	TRBV3-1/TRBV3-2	TRBJ1-1	CASSLGTAVRAFF
TRBD1	NA	TRBV7-9	TRBJ1-1	CASSKTTGTGSPNMNTEAFF
NA	NA	TRBV21-1	TRBJ2-1	CASSWARWNNEQFF
TRBD2	NA	TRBV19	TRBJ2-5	CASSIVRGGLETQYF